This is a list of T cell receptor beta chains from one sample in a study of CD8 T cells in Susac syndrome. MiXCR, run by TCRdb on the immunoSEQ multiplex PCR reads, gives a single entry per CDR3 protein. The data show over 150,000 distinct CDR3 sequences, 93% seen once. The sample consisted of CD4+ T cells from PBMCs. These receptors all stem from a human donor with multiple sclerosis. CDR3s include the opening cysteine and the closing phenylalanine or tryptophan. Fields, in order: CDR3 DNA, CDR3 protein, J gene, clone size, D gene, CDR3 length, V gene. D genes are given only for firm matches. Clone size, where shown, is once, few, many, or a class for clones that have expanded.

TGTGCCAGCACCCTAGACGGGAGCTCCTACGAGCAGTACTTC CASTLDGSSYEQYF TRBJ2-7 NA NA 14 TRBV2
TGTGCCAGCAGCTCAGGACAGGGCAGGACAGATACGCAGTATTTT CASSSGQGRTDTQYF TRBJ2-3 NA TRBD1 15 TRBV7-9
TGTGCCAGCAGTTTCAGAGATACGCAGTATTTT CASSFRDTQYF TRBJ2-3 NA NA 11 TRBV12-3/TRBV12-4
TGCGCCAGCGGTGACAGACTCTATGGCTACACCTTC CASGDRLYGYTF TRBJ1-2 NA NA 12 TRBV5-1
TGTGCCAGCAGCTTAAACCGGGACAGCTCCTACGAGCAGTACTTC CASSLNRDSSYEQYF TRBJ2-7 NA TRBD1 15 TRBV11-2
TGTGCCAGCAGCCAAGATTTGAGCTATGGCTACACCTTC CASSQDLSYGYTF TRBJ1-2 NA NA 13 TRBV14
TGTGCCAGCACCCTCATGGGGTTGGCTGAAGCTTTCTTT CASTLMGLAEAFF TRBJ1-1 NA NA 13 TRBV6-2/TRBV6-3
TGTGCCAGCAGCCCCCGGGACAGGCGGAACACTGAAGCTTTCTTT CASSPRDRRNTEAFF TRBJ1-1 NA TRBD1 15 TRBV3-1
TGCGCCAGCAGGCCATCCCTACAGGAGACCCAGTACTTC CASRPSLQETQYF TRBJ2-5 NA NA 13 TRBV5-1
TGTGCCAGCAGCTTAGTTCCGGGGTTGGCCGGGGAGCTGTTTTTT CASSLVPGLAGELFF TRBJ2-2 NA NA 15 TRBV13
TGTGCCAGTAGTATGGGGGACAGCCTAAACACCGGGGAGCTGTTTTTT CASSMGDSLNTGELFF TRBJ2-2 once TRBD1 16 TRBV19